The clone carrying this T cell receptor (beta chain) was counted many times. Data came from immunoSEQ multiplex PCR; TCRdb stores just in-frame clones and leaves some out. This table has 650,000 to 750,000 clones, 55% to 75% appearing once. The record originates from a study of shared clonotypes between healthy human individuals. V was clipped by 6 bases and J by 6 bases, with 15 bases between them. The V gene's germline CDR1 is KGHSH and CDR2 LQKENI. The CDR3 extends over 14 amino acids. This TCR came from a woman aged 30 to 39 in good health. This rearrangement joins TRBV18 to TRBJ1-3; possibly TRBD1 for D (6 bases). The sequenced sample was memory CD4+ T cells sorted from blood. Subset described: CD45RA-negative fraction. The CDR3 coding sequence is TGTGCCAGCTCCCCGACAGGCTCCGAAAACACCATATATTTT. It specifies CASSPTGSENTIYF.